Below, 23 T cell receptor beta chains from the same sample are listed, as sequenced in a study of a mutant IDH1 vaccine in newly diagnosed glioma. Some clones are missing from TCRdb's copy, which holds only in-frame ones; the method was immunoSEQ multiplex PCR. The repertoire holds fewer than 25,000 clones, roughly 80% seen once, with about 3% in the top ten. Indicated time point: week 47, end of study. The investigators gave 300 ug of mutant IDH1 20-mer peptide in each vaccine dose, together with topical imiquimod. These receptors have no identified antigens. The sample was PBMCs, taken from a glioma patient whose treatment included an IDH1 peptide vaccine. These TCRs come from a man aged 40-49 years with glioma.

The chain couples TRBV5-6 to TRBJ2-3, with D unresolved. V was clipped by 0 bases and J by 4 bases, with 15 bases between them. CDR1 is SGHDT and CDR2 is YYEEEE in the germline V gene. The CDR3 covers 16 residues. The CDR3: CASSLATQVYSDTQYF. The CDR3, as DNA: TGTGCCAGCAGCTTGGCCACTCAAGTGTATTCAGATACGCAGTATTTT. The whole variable domain, remainder taken from reference TRBV5-6 and TRBJ2-3, is DAGVTQSPTHLIKTRGQQVTLRCSPKSGHDTVSWYQQALGQGPQFIFQYYEEEERQRGNFPDRFSGHQFPNYSSELNVNALLLGDSALYLCASSLATQVYSDTQYFGPGTRLTVL.

This chain connects TRBV2 to TRBJ2-5; 16 nucleotides line up with TRBD2. The trim removed 6 bases at V and 4 bases at J, leaving 14 bases unmatched. Germline CDR1 is SNHLY and CDR2 is FYNNEI. The CDR3 sequence is 19 residues long. The CDR3 bases are TGTGCCAGCAGAGGACAGAAGGGACTAGCGGGAGGGGGGAGAGAGACCCAGTACTTC. Translation gives CASRGQKGLAGGGRETQYF.

The DNA of the CDR3 is TGTGCCAGCTCACTTTATGGGGGACAGTCAATGAGCTCCTATAATTCACCCCTCCACTTT. It yields the protein CASSLYGGQSMSSYNSPLHF. The chain recombines TRBV18 with TRBJ1-6; 7 bases align to TRBD1. CDR1 and CDR2 from the germline V gene are KGHSH and LQKENI. V trimming: 4 bases; J trimming: 0 bases; junction bases outside the gene matches: 15. The CDR3 runs 20 residues.

This clone occurred once. The chain carries TRBV10-3 and TRBJ2-3, with D tentatively TRBD1 (5 bases). The germline V gene has CDR1 ENHRY and CDR2 SYGVKD. V lost 3 bases to trimming and J lost 2 bases, with 9 bases between them. There are 14 residues in the CDR3. The DNA of the CDR3 is TGTGCCATCAGTGAAGGCAGGGCCACAGATACGCAGTATTTT. Translated, it gives CAISEGRATDTQYF.

The CDR3 protein is CASSYSIPQNQPQHF. For the CDR3, the DNA is TGTGCCAGCAGTTACTCAATCCCCCAGAATCAGCCCCAGCATTTT. V usage is TRBV6-5 and J usage is TRBJ1-5, with D unclear. Trimming stripped 0 bases from V and 4 bases from J, with 10 bases between. This CDR3 has 15 amino acids. CDR1 is MNHEY and CDR2 is SVGAGI in the germline V gene.

This chain joins TRBV7-2 and TRBJ2-5; TRBD1 matches at 8 bases. CDR3 size: 15 residues. Looked up from germline, CDR1 is SGHTA and CDR2 is FQGNSA. The trim removed 5 bases at V and 5 bases at J, leaving 10 bases unmatched. The CDR3 region has the DNA TGTGCCAGCAGCATCTCAGGGGGCGCACGGGAGACCCAGTACTTC. Translation: CASSISGGARETQYF.

V usage is TRBV5-4 and J usage is TRBJ1-1, with 12 bases that match TRBD1. This CDR3 is built from 17 residues. Germline CDR1 and CDR2: SGHNT and YYREEE (reference sequence). V was clipped by 4 bases and J by 2 bases; unmatched bases: 9. The CDR3 DNA reads as TGTGCCAGCAGCCTACGTCCCGGGACAGGGGGCAACACTGAAGCTTTCTTT. This encodes CASSLRPGTGGNTEAFF.

This rearrangement joins TRBV25-1 to TRBJ2-7; D perhaps matches TRBD2 (7 bases). Per the germline V gene, CDR1 is MGHDK and CDR2 is SYGVNS. The V gene lost 6 bases and the J gene lost 3 bases, with 21 bases spanning the gap. The CDR3 has 16 amino acids. The CDR3, as DNA: TGTGCCAGCAGGGGGGGGGCTAGCGGAATACTCTACGAGCAGTACTTC. It is translated as CASRGGASGILYEQYF.

The chain employs TRBV2 and TRBJ2-1; D possibly corresponds to TRBD2 (5 bases). The V gene's germline CDR1 is SNHLY and CDR2 FYNNEI. V dropped 4 bases and J dropped 0 bases, with 13 bases sitting between them. The length of the CDR3 is 16 residues. The CDR3 DNA follows: TGTGCCAGCAGTGGGCTAGCCGCCATCTCCTACAATGAGCAGTTCTTC. Translated: CASSGLAAISYNEQFF.

The CDR3 spells CASSPGYSGTEAFF. CDR3 coding DNA: TGCGCCAGCAGCCCCGGTTATTCTGGGACTGAAGCTTTCTTT. J is TRBJ1-1 and V is TRBV5-1; no clear D gene. The germline V gene encodes CDR1 SGHRS and CDR2 YFSETQ. The CDR3 is 14 residues long. The V gene lost 4 bases and the J gene lost 5 bases, with 15 bases spanning the gap.

The chain joins TRBV4-3 to TRBJ2-3; D unresolved. Between the trimmed V and J ends, which lost 0 bases and 11 bases, there was a span of 6 bases. The germline V gene encodes CDR1 LGHNA and CDR2 YSLEER. CDR3 length: 11 amino acids. CDR3 sequence reads: CASSQDRVQYF. The CDR3, as DNA: TGCGCCAGCAGCCAAGATCGGGTGCAGTATTTT.

The V call is TRBV11-2, the J call TRBJ2-5; D tentatively reads TRBD1 or TRBD2 (5 bases each). The CDR3 spans 14 residues. Trimming pared 5 bases from V and 5 bases from J, leaving 15 bases between. Germline-derived CDR1 and CDR2 are SGHAT and FQNNGV. The CDR3 spells CASSATRWGETQYF. In DNA form, the CDR3 reads TGTGCCAGCAGCGCGACCCGCTGGGGGGAGACCCAGTACTTC. Full variable domain (remainder filled in from reference TRBV11-2 and TRBJ2-5): EAGVAQSPRYKIIEKRQSVAFWCNPISGHATLYWYQQILGQGPKLLIQFQNNGVVDDSQLPKDRFSAERLKGVDSTLKIQPAKLEDSAVYLCASSATRWGETQYFGPGTRLLVL.

V is TRBV19 and J is TRBJ2-1; 9 bases are shared with TRBD1. There are 15 residues in the CDR3. CDR1 is LNHDA and CDR2 is SQIVND in the germline V gene (reference sequence). Losses at the gene ends were 6 bases for V and 2 bases for J; bases not matched to a gene: 5. CDR3 residues: CASRVTGGAYNEQFF. The DNA for the CDR3 is TGTGCCAGTAGGGTAACAGGGGGCGCCTACAATGAGCAGTTCTTC.

This clone was counted only a few times. This chain connects TRBV6-6 to TRBJ2-7, with TRBD2 matching over 9 bases. The CDR3 loop spans 14 amino acids. Germline CDR1 reads MNHNY; CDR2 reads SVGAGI (reference sequence). Trimming at V came to 7 bases and at J to 4 bases, leaving 8 bases not matched to a gene. CDR3: CASTDSGSVYEQYF. The DNA for the CDR3 is TGTGCCAGCACGGATAGCGGGAGTGTTTACGAGCAGTACTTC.

This clone turned up a few times. V is TRBV4-3 and J is TRBJ2-5; no clear D. Trimming took off 3 bases at V and 5 bases at J, with 10 bases between the two ends. CDR3 length: 13 residues. CDR1 and CDR2 from the germline V gene are LGHNA and YSLEER. The CDR3 nucleotides read TGCGCCAGCAGCCACATCGTTGCGGAGACCCAGTACTTC. As protein: CASSHIVAETQYF.

V gene TRBV11-2 combines with J gene TRBJ2-2; D might be TRBD1 (6 bases). The germline V and J ends were trimmed by 4 bases and 8 bases, with 11 bases remaining between them. This CDR3 spans 13 amino acids. The germline CDR1 and CDR2 sequences are SGHAT and FQNNGV. Here the CDR3 reads CASSSTGTGELFF. Written as DNA, the CDR3 is TGTGCCAGCAGCTCCACAGGGACGGGGGAGCTGTTTTTT.

This chain joins TRBV5-1 and TRBJ2-1; D gene unclear. The germline V gene encodes CDR1 SGHRS and CDR2 YFSETQ. Deletions cut 4 bases from V and 5 bases from J, with 4 bases between. The CDR3 contains 11 residues. The CDR3 DNA sequence: TGCGCCAGCAGCCAAAACAATGAGCAGTTCTTC. Translating it yields CASSQNNEQFF.

The V gene is TRBV5-6, the J gene TRBJ2-5; TRBD2 agrees at 7 bases. V lost 4 bases to trimming and J lost 11 bases; unmatched junction nucleotides: 17. The germline CDR1 and CDR2 sequences are SGHDT and YYEEEE. CDR3 length: 15 amino acids. CDR3 in amino acids: CASSPDGGYGGEQYF. CDR3 in DNA: TGTGCCAGCAGCCCCGACGGTGGATATGGGGGGGAGCAGTACTTC.

The chain joins TRBV5-6 to TRBJ1-5; 7 positions agree with TRBD1. The CDR3 is 15 amino acids. Trimming cost V 3 bases and J 5 bases; bases outside gene matches: 8. From germline, CDR1 is SGHDT and CDR2 YYEEEE. CDR3 region: CASSSSGQRYQPQHF. The CDR3, as DNA: TGTGCCAGCAGCTCCTCGGGACAGAGATATCAGCCCCAGCATTTT.

This chain connects TRBV28 to TRBJ1-5, with D possibly TRBD1 on 6 matching bases. In germline, CDR1 is MDHEN, CDR2 SYDVKM. The V and J ends lost 7 bases and 5 bases respectively, with 15 bases between them. CDR3 size: 14 residues. In DNA form, the CDR3 reads TGTGCCAGCATCGAGGGGGGCGGCGATCAGCCCCAGCATTTT. Residues: CASIEGGGDQPQHF.

V usage is TRBV29-1 and J usage is TRBJ1-5, with 8 nucleotides matching TRBD1. The CDR3 is 13 residues long. Per the germline V gene, CDR1 is SQVTM and CDR2 is ANQGSEA. Unmatched junction bases numbered 5, after V lost 7 bases and J lost 3 bases. The CDR3 coding sequence is TGCAGCGCTTCGGACAGGGTCAATCAGCCCCAGCATTTT. This codes for CSASDRVNQPQHF.

The chain uses TRBV19 and TRBJ1-1; D ambiguous. V gave up 0 bases and J gave up 1 base, with 6 bases separating them. The CDR3 is made up of 14 amino acids. Per the germline V gene, CDR1 is LNHDA and CDR2 is SQIVND (reference sequence). CDR3 residues: CASSIDSRNTEAFF. DNA for the CDR3: TGTGCCAGTAGTATAGACTCCCGGAACACTGAAGCTTTCTTT.

This sequence joins TRBV9 and TRBJ2-7; possibly TRBD1 or TRBD2 for D (5 bases each). The length of the CDR3 is 14 residues. V was pared by 6 bases and J by 4 bases, with 17 bases between. CDR1 SGDLS and CDR2 YYNGEE come from the germline V gene. CDR3 coding DNA: TGTGCCAGCAATACGGGACCCACCGGGTACGAGCAGTACTTC. This gives the protein CASNTGPTGYEQYF.